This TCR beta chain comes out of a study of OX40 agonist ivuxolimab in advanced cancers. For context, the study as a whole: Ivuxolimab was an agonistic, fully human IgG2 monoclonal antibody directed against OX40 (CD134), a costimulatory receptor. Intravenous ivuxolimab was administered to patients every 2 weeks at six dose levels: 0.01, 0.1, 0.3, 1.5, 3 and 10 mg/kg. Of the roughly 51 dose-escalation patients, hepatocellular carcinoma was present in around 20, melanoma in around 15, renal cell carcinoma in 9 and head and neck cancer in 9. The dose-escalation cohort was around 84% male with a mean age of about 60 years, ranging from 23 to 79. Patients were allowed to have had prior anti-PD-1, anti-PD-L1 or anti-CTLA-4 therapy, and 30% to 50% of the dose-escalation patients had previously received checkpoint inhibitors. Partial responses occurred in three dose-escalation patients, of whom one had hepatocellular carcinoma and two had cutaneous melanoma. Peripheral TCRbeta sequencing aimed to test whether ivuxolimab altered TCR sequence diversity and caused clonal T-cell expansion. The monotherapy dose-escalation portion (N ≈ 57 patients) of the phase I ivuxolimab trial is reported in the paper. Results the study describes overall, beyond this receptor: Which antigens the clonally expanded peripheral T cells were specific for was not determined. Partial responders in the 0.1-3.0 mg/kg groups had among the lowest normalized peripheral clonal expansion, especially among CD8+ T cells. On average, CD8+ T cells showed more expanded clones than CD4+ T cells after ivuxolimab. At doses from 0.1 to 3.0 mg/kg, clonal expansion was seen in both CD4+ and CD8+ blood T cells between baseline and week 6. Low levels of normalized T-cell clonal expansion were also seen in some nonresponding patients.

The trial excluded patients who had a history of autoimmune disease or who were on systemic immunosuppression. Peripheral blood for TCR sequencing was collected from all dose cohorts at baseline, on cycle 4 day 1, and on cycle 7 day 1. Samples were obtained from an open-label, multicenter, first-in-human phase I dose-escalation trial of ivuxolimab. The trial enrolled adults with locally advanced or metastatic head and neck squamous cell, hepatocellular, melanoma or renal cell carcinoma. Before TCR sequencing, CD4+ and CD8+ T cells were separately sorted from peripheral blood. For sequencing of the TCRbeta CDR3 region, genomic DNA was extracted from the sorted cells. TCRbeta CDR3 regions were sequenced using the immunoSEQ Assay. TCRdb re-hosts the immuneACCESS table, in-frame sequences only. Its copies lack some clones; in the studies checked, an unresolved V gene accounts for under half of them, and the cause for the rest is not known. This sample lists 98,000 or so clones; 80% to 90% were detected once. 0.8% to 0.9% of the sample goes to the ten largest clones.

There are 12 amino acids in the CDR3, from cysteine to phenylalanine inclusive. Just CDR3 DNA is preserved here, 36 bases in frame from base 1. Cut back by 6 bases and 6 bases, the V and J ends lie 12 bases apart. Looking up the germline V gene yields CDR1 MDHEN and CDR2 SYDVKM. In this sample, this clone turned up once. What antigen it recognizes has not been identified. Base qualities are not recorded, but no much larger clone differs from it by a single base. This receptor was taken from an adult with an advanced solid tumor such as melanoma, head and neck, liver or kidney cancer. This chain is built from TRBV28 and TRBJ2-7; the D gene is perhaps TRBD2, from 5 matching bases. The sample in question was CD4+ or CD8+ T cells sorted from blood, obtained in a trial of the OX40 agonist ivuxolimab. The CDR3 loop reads CASSLLVREQYF. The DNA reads TGTGCCAGCAGCCTACTAGTGCGCGAGCAGTACTTC. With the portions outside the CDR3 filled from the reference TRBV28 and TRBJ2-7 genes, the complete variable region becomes DVKVTQSSRYLVKRTGEKVFLECVQDMDHENMFWYRQDPGLGLRLIYFSYDVKMKEKGDIPEGYSVSREKKERFSLILESASTNQTSMYLCASSLLVREQYFGPGTRLTVT.